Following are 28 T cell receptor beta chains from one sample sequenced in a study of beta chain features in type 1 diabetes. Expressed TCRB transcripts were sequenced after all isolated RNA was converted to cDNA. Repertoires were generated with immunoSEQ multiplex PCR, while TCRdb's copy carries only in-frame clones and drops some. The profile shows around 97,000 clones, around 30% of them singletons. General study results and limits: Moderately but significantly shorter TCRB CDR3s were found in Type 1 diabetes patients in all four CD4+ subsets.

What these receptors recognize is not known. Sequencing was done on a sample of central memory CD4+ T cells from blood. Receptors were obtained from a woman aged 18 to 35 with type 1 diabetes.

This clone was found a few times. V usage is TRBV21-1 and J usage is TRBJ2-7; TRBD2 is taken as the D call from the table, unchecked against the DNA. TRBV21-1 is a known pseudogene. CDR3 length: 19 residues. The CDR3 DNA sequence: TGTGCCAGCAGCAAACCTTTCCTTGGTAGCGGGTACCCCATTAGCGAGCAGTACGTC. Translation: CASSKPFLGSGYPISEQYV.

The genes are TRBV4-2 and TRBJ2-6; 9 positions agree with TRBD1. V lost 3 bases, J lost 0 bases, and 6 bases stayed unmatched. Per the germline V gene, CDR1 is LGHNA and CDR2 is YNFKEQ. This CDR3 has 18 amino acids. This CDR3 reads CASSHAGQGLSGANVLTF. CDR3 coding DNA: TGTGCCAGCAGCCATGCGGGACAGGGACTCTCTGGGGCCAACGTCCTGACTTTC.

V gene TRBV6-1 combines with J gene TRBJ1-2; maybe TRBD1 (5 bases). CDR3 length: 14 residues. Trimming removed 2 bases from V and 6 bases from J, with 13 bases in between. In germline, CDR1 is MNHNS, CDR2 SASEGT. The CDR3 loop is CASSELWQGNGYTF. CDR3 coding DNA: TGTGCCAGCAGTGAACTTTGGCAGGGTAATGGCTACACCTTC.

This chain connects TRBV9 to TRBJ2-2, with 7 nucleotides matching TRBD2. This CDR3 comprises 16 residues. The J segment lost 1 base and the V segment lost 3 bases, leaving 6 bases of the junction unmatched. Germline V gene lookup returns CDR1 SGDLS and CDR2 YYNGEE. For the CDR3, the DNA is TGTGCCAGCAGCGAAGACATAGCGGGGAACACCGGGGAGCTGTTTTTT. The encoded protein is CASSEDIAGNTGELFF.

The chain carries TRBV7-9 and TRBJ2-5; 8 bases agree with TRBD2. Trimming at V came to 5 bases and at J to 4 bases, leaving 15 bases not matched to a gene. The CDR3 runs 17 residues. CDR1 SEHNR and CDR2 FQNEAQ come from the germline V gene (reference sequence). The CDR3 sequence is CASSRGVSGIIGETQYF. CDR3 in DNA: TGTGCCAGCAGCCGAGGGGTTAGCGGGATAATCGGAGAGACCCAGTACTTC.

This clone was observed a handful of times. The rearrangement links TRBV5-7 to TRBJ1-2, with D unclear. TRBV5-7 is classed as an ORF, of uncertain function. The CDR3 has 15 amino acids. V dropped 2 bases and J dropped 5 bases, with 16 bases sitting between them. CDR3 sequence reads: CASSLPRSSHYGYTF. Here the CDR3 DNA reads TGTGCCAGCAGCTTACCCCGGAGCTCGCATTATGGCTACACCTTC.

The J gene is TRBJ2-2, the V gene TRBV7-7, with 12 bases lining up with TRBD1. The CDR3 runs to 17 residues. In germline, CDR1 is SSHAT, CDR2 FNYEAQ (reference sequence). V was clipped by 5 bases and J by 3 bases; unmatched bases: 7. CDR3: CASSPGTGGRYTGELFF. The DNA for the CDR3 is TGTGCCAGCAGCCCCGGGACAGGGGGCAGATACACCGGGGAGCTGTTTTTT.

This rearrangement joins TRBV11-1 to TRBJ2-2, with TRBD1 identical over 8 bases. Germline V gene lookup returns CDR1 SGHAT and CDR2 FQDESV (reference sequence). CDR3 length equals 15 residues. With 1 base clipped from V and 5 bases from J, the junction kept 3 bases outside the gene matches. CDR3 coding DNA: TGTGCCAGCAGCTTAGGACAGGGGACGACCGGGGAGCTGTTTTTT. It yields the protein CASSLGQGTTGELFF.

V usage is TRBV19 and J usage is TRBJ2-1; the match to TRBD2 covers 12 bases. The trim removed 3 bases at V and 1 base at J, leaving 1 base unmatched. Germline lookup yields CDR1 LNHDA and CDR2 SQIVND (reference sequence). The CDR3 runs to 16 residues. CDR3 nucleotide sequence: TGTGCCAGTAGTATGGGGACTAGCGGGTCCTACAATGAGCAGTTCTTC. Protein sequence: CASSMGTSGSYNEQFF.

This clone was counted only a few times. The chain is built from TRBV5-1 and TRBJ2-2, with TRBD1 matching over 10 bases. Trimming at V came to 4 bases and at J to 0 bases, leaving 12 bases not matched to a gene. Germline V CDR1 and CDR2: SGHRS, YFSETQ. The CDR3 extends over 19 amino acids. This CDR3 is CASSPRQGARGSNTGELFF. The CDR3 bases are TGCGCCAGCAGCCCCCGACAGGGGGCGAGAGGCTCGAACACCGGGGAGCTGTTTTTT.

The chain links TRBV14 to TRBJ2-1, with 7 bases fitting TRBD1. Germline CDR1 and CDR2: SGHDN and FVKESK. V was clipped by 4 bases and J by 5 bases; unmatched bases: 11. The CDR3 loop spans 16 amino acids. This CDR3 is CASSPYRGEVNNEQFF. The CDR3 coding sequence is TGTGCCAGCAGCCCGTACAGGGGTGAGGTCAACAATGAGCAGTTCTTC.

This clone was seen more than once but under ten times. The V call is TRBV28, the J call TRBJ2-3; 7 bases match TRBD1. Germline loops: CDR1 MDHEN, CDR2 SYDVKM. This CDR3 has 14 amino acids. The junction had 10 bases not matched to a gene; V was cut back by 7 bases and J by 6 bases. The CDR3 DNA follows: TGTGCCAGCATCCTCGAGGGGGCGGGTGATACGCAGTATTTT. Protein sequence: CASILEGAGDTQYF.

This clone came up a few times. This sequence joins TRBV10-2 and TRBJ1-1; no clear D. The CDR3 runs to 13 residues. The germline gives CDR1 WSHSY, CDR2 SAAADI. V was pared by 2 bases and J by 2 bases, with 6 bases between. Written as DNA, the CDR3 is TGCGCCAGCAGTGAGGTCGGTAACACTGAAGCTTTCTTT. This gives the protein CASSEVGNTEAFF.

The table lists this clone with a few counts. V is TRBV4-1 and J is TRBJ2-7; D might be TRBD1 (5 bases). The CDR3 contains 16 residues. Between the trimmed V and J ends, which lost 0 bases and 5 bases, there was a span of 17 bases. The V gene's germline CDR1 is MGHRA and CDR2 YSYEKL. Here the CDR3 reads CASSQDFGQGTHEQYF. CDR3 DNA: TGCGCCAGCAGCCAAGATTTCGGCCAGGGTACCCACGAGCAGTACTTC.

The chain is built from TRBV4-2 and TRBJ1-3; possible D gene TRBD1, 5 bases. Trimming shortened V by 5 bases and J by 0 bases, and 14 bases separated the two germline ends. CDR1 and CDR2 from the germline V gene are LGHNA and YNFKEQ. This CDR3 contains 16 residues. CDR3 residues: CASSSWGIDSGNTIYF. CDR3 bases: TGTGCCAGCAGCTCCTGGGGCATCGACTCTGGAAACACCATATATTTT.

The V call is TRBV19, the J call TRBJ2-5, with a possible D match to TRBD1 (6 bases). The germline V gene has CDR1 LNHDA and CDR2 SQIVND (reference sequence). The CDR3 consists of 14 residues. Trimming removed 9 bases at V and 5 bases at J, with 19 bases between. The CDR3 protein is CASAEDRWGETQYF. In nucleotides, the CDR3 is TGTGCCAGCGCTGAGGACAGATGGGGCGAGACCCAGTACTTC.

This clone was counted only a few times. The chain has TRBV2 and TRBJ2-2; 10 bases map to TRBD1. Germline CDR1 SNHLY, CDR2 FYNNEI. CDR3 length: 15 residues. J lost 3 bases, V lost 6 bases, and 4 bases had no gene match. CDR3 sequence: CASSPGTGDTGELFF. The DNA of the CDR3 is TGTGCCAGCAGCCCCGGGACAGGGGACACCGGGGAGCTGTTTTTT.

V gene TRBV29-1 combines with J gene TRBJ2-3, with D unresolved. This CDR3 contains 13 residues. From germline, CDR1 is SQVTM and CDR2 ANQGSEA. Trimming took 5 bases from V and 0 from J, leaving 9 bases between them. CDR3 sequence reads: CSVRLGSTDTQYF. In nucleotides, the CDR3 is TGCAGCGTTAGGCTAGGAAGCACAGATACGCAGTATTTT.

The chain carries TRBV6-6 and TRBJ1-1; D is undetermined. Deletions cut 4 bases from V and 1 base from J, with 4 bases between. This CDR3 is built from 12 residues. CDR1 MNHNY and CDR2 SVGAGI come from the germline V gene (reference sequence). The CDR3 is CASSFRNTEAFF. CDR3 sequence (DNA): TGTGCCAGCAGTTTCAGGAACACTGAAGCTTTCTTT.

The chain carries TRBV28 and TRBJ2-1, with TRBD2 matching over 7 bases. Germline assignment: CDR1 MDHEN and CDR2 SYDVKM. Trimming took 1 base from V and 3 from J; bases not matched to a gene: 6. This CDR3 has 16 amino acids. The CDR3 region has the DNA TGTGCCAGCAGTTTATCCGGAGCGGGGCACTACAATGAGCAGTTCTTC. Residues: CASSLSGAGHYNEQFF.

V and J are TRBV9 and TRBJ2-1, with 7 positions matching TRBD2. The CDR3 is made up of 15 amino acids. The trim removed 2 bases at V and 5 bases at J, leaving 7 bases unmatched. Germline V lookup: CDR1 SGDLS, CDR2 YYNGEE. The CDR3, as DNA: TGTGCCAGCAGCGTTTCGTCGGGAGGACACAATGAGCAGTTCTTC. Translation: CASSVSSGGHNEQFF.

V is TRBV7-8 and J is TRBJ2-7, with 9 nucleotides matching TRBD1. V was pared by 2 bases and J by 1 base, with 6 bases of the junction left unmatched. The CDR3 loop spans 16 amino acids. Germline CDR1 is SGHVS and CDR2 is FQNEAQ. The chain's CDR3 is CASSLRGGTGSYEQYF. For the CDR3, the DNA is TGTGCCAGCAGCTTAAGGGGGGGGACAGGGTCCTACGAGCAGTACTTC.

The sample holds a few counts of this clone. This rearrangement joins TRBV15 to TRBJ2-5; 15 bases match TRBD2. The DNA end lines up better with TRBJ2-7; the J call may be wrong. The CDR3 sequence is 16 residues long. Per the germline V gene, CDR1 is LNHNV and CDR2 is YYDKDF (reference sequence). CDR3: CATSRGLAGGWDEQYF. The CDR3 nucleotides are TGTGCCACCAGCCGAGGACTAGCGGGAGGGTGGGACGAGCAGTACTTC.

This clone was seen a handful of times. The CDR3 spells CASSLDRNTIYF. CDR3 DNA: TGCGCCAGCAGCCTCGACAGAAACACCATATATTTT. The genes are TRBV5-1 and TRBJ1-3; no clear D. The CDR3 runs 12 residues. CDR1 SGHRS and CDR2 YFSETQ come from the germline V gene. The V end lost 4 bases, the J end lost 5 bases, and 7 bases lay between the germline ends.

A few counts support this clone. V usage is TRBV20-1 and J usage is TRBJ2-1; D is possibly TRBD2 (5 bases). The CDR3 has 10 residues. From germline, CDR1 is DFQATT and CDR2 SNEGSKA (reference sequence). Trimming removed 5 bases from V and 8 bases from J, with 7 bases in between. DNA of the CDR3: TGCAGTGCTGGGCGGGATGAGCAGTTCTTC. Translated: CSAGRDEQFF.

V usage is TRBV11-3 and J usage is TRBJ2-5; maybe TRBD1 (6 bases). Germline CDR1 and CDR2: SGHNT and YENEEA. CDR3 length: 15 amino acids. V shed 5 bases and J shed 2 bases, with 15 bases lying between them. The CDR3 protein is CASSKGWTEQETQYF. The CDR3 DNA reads TGTGCCAGCAGCAAAGGGTGGACAGAACAAGAGACCCAGTACTTC.

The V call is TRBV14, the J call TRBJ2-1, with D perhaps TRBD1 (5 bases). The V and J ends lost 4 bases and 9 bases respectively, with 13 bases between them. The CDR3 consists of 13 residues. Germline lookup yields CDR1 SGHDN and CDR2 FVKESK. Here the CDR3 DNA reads TGTGCCAGCAGCCCCTTCATAAGGGGTGAGCAGTTCTTC. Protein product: CASSPFIRGEQFF.

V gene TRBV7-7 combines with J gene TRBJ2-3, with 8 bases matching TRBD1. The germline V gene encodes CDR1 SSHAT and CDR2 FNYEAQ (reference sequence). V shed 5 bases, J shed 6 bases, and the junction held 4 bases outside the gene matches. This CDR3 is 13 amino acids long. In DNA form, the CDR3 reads TGTGCCAGCAGCAGTGACAGGGGTGATACGCAGTATTTT. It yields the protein CASSSDRGDTQYF.